One sample yielded the 32 T cell receptor beta chains listed below, sequenced in a study of CD8+ T cells in alopecia areata. Treatment indicated: oral pan-JAK inhibitor, 5-10 mg twice daily. Extracted RNA was reverse transcribed into cDNA, the sequencing template. Measured with immunoSEQ multiplex PCR; TCRdb has only the in-frame clones, and not every one. The sample holds about 160,000 clones, about three fifths seen once. This material consisted of CD4+ T cells sorted from blood, taken at week 4, from a patient treated with tofacitinib. The source is a human donor with alopecia areata.

The V gene is TRBV4-2, the J gene TRBJ2-5; 12 bases fit TRBD1. This CDR3 has 17 residues. Per germline, CDR1 LGHNA and CDR2 YNFKEQ. Trimming took 0 bases from V and 5 from J; bases not matched to a gene: 7. As DNA, the CDR3 is TGTGCCAGCAGCCAAGAAGGGACAGGGGGCGCCTCGGAGACCCAGTACTTC. Translating gives CASSQEGTGGASETQYF.

This sequence joins TRBV29-1 and TRBJ1-2, with 8 bases matching TRBD1. Germline lookup yields CDR1 SQVTM and CDR2 ANQGSEA. The CDR3 has 11 amino acids. V shed 6 bases, J shed 7 bases, and the junction held 4 bases outside the gene matches. CDR3 coding DNA: TGCAGCGTCGCAGGGGGCGGTGGCTACACCTTC. The encoded protein is CSVAGGGGYTF.

The chain uses TRBV6-5 and TRBJ2-6, with 7 bases matching TRBD1. CDR1 is MNHEY, CDR2 SVGAGI, per germline. The length of the CDR3 is 16 residues. Trimming at V came to 2 bases and at J to 2 bases, leaving 3 bases not matched to a gene. The CDR3 DNA reads as TGTGCCAGCAGTTACGGCCAGGGGGCTGGGGCCAACGTCCTGACTTTC. Protein product: CASSYGQGAGANVLTF.

A few counts support this clone. The chain recombines TRBV5-1 with TRBJ2-1; D is possibly TRBD2 (6 bases). Deletions cut 2 bases from V and 8 bases from J, with 17 bases between. Germline loops: CDR1 SGHRS, CDR2 YFSETQ. The CDR3 contains 15 residues. DNA of the CDR3: TGCGCCAGCAGCTTACCCCGGGCTAGCGTGGATGAGCAGTTCTTC. Protein sequence: CASSLPRASVDEQFF.

The rearrangement links TRBV30 to TRBJ2-2; 9 bases line up with TRBD1. V lost 7 bases to trimming and J lost 4 bases; unmatched junction nucleotides: 7. Germline CDR1 is GTSNPN and CDR2 is SVGIG (reference sequence). The CDR3 length is 14 residues. CDR3 in amino acids: CAYRDRASTGELFF. The CDR3 DNA reads as TGTGCCTACCGGGACAGGGCTTCCACCGGGGAGCTGTTTTTT.

V usage is TRBV29-1 and J usage is TRBJ2-5; D call uncertain. This CDR3 spans 11 amino acids. V lost 5 bases and J lost 1, with 5 bases in between. CDR1 and CDR2 from the germline V gene are SQVTM and ANQGSEA. The CDR3 region has the DNA TGCAGCGTTAAGGTCCAAGAGACCCAGTACTTC. It encodes CSVKVQETQYF. The variable domain in full, with the rest retrieved from reference TRBV29-1 and TRBJ2-5, is SAVISQKPSRDICQRGTSLTIQCQVDSQVTMMFWYRQQPGQSLTLIATANQGSEATYESGFVIDKFPISRPNLTFSTLTVSNMSPEDSSIYLCSVKVQETQYFGPGTRLLVL.

The chain joins TRBV4-2 to TRBJ2-1; D perhaps matches TRBD2 (5 bases). This CDR3 spans 19 amino acids. V was cut by 1 base and J by 0 bases, with 19 bases left in between. CDR1 and CDR2 (germline): LGHNA, YNFKEQ. The CDR3 DNA reads TGTGCCAGCAGCCAAGTGGGAAGGACTGACGCGAACTCCTACAATGAGCAGTTCTTC. It translates to CASSQVGRTDANSYNEQFF.

This sequence joins TRBV29-1 and TRBJ2-7, with D possibly matching TRBD2 (6 bases). V dropped 6 bases and J dropped 1 base, with 7 bases sitting between them. In germline, CDR1 is SQVTM, CDR2 ANQGSEA. The CDR3 length is 11 residues. The CDR3 nucleotides read TGCAGCGTACGGGGGTCCTACGAGCAGTACTTC. This sequence encodes CSVRGSYEQYF.

The chain carries TRBV28 and TRBJ1-5; weak D call: TRBD1 (6 bases). Germline values: CDR1 MDHEN, CDR2 SYDVKM. V was cut by 6 bases and J by 6 bases, with 21 bases left in between. This CDR3 is 16 amino acids long. CDR3: CASRKPGRGGGQPQHF. The CDR3 coding sequence is TGTGCCAGCAGAAAACCCGGCAGGGGTGGAGGTCAGCCCCAGCATTTT.

The chain recombines TRBV18 with TRBJ1-2; D is unresolved. CDR3 length: 13 amino acids. Trimming cost V 10 bases and J 0 bases, with 12 bases left between them. Per germline, CDR1 KGHSH and CDR2 LQKENI. This CDR3 is CATGGAANYGYTF. CDR3 nucleotide sequence: TGTGCCACCGGCGGAGCGGCTAACTATGGCTACACCTTC.

The CDR3 loop is CASSLRPNNEQFF. The CDR3 coding sequence is TGTGCCAGCAGTTTACGGCCAAACAATGAGCAGTTCTTC. This chain uses TRBV27 with TRBJ2-1; D is unclear. Germline V gene data show CDR1 as MNHEY and CDR2 as SMNVEV (reference sequence). The CDR3 spans 13 residues. Trimming left V 2 bases short and J 5 bases short, with 7 bases between.

This clone has more than one count but fewer than ten. CDR3: CASRGTESSGYTF. In DNA form, the CDR3 reads TGCGCCAGCAGGGGGACGGAATCCAGCGGCTACACCTTC. The chain uses TRBV5-1 and TRBJ1-2; D possibly corresponds to TRBD1 (5 bases). The CDR3 has 13 amino acids. Germline V gene lookup returns CDR1 SGHRS and CDR2 YFSETQ. V shed 5 bases and J shed 8 bases, with 16 bases lying between them.

This sequence joins TRBV7-2 and TRBJ1-5; D unclear. Trimming removed 1 base at V and 3 bases at J, with 13 bases between. CDR3 length equals 16 residues. Germline-derived CDR1 and CDR2 are SGHTA and FQGNSA. The CDR3 here is CASSLVRGNPNQPQHF. The DNA for the CDR3 is TGTGCCAGCAGCTTAGTTCGGGGAAATCCCAATCAGCCCCAGCATTTT.

CDR3 in amino acids: CSVEEKPGVAGANVLTF. The CDR3 DNA is TGCAGCGTTGAAGAGAAGCCCGGCGTGGCTGGGGCCAACGTCCTGACTTTC. The gene calls are TRBV29-1 and TRBJ2-6; D gene ambiguous. The CDR3 is 17 residues long. The V gene lost 0 bases and the J gene lost 2 bases, with 14 bases spanning the gap. The germline CDR1 and CDR2 sequences are SQVTM and ANQGSEA.

This chain connects TRBV5-6 to TRBJ2-7, with TRBD2 matching 8 bases. Germline CDR1 and CDR2: SGHDT and YYEEEE. The CDR3 has 14 residues. J lost 0 bases, V lost 5 bases, and 4 bases had no gene match. CDR3 sequence reads: CASRLAGSSYEQYF. The CDR3 nucleotides are TGTGCCAGCAGATTAGCGGGGAGCTCCTACGAGCAGTACTTC.

V usage is TRBV5-1 and J usage is TRBJ2-5; D is perhaps TRBD1 (6 bases). Germline V lookup: CDR1 SGHRS, CDR2 YFSETQ. The CDR3 sequence is 16 residues long. V dropped 0 bases and J dropped 2 bases, with 14 bases sitting between them. CDR3 DNA: TGCGCCAGCAGCTTGGTGGCAGGGGTCGTTCAAGAGACCCAGTACTTC. Its protein product is CASSLVAGVVQETQYF.

There are a few counts of this clone. J is TRBJ2-1 and V is TRBV5-4; possibly TRBD1 for D (6 bases). The CDR3 spans 12 residues. Deletions cut 4 bases from V and 6 bases from J, with 8 bases between. The germline V gene encodes CDR1 SGHNT and CDR2 YYREEE (reference sequence). The CDR3 sequence: CASSIQGNEQFF. As DNA, the CDR3 is TGTGCCAGCAGCATACAGGGCAATGAGCAGTTCTTC.

The chain is built from TRBV29-1 and TRBJ2-7; maybe TRBD1 (5 bases). This CDR3 region has 12 residues. Germline V gene data show CDR1 as SQVTM and CDR2 as ANQGSEA. Trimming removed 7 bases at V and 2 bases at J, with 12 bases between. The CDR3: CSAATAAYEQYF. For the CDR3, the DNA is TGCAGCGCCGCGACAGCTGCCTACGAGCAGTACTTC.

V gene TRBV2 combines with J gene TRBJ1-2; 11 positions match TRBD1. This CDR3 is 16 amino acids long. Germline loops: CDR1 SNHLY, CDR2 FYNNEI. Trimming took 1 base from V and 4 from J; bases not matched to a gene: 5. In nucleotides, the CDR3 is TGTGCCAGCAGTGAAGATGGACAGGGGGCCGGCTATGGCTACACCTTC. Encoded protein: CASSEDGQGAGYGYTF.

The J gene is TRBJ1-6, the V gene TRBV30; no reliable D call. From germline, CDR1 is GTSNPN and CDR2 SVGIG (reference sequence). V lost 2 bases and J lost 11, with 13 bases in between. The CDR3 length is 13 residues. The DNA for the CDR3 is TGTGCCTGGAGTCCGGGAGGCAGACCACCCCTCCACTTT. Translating gives CAWSPGGRPPLHF.

V is TRBV2 and J is TRBJ2-4; 7 bases align to TRBD1. The V segment lost 2 bases and the J segment 4 bases; nucleotides outside the gene matches: 5. CDR3 length: 15 residues. The V gene's germline CDR1 is SNHLY and CDR2 FYNNEI. The CDR3 reads CASSELGQVKNIQYF. The CDR3 DNA sequence: TGTGCCAGCAGTGAACTCGGACAGGTTAAAAACATTCAGTACTTC.

The J gene is TRBJ2-3, the V gene TRBV29-1; D is possibly TRBD1 (5 bases). The V gene lost 3 bases and the J gene lost 2 bases, with 9 bases spanning the gap. This CDR3 comprises 13 residues. Germline V gene data show CDR1 as SQVTM and CDR2 as ANQGSEA. The CDR3 protein is CSVEKDNTDTQYF. The CDR3 nucleotides read TGCAGCGTTGAGAAGGACAACACAGATACGCAGTATTTT.

The J gene is TRBJ2-5, the V gene TRBV9; D gene unclear. Trimming left V 3 bases short and J 3 bases short, with 9 bases between. The CDR3 sequence is 13 residues long. In germline, CDR1 is SGDLS, CDR2 YYNGEE. The CDR3 protein is CASSAWGEETQYF. The CDR3 bases are TGTGCCAGCAGCGCGTGGGGTGAAGAGACCCAGTACTTC.

This clone was found a few times. This sequence joins TRBV15 and TRBJ1-2, with D possibly being TRBD1 (6 bases). The ends were cut back, 0 bases at V and 8 bases at J, with 13 bases in the middle. Germline CDR1 is LNHNV and CDR2 is YYDKDF (reference sequence). The CDR3 length is 14 residues. The CDR3 nucleotides are TGTGCCACCAGCAGAGATCTCGGGGGCGGAGGCTACACCTTC. It is translated as CATSRDLGGGGYTF.

This chain connects TRBV30 to TRBJ1-2; the D gene is possibly TRBD1 (5 bases). With 2 bases removed from V and 0 bases from J, the gap between germline ends came to 10 bases. This CDR3 spans 14 amino acids. Germline V gives CDR1 GTSNPN, CDR2 SVGIG (reference sequence). The CDR3 sequence is CAWSLGTSNYGYTF. The CDR3 nucleotides read TGTGCCTGGAGTCTCGGGACCTCTAACTATGGCTACACCTTC.

This clone was picked up one time. The chain has TRBV30 and TRBJ1-2, with D possibly matching TRBD1 (6 bases). The CDR3 is 16 residues long. Trimming removed 0 bases at V and 5 bases at J, with 19 bases between. The germline CDR1 and CDR2 sequences are GTSNPN and SVGIG (reference sequence). CDR3 region: CAWSVARLGASYGYTF. The CDR3 DNA is TGTGCCTGGAGTGTAGCCAGGTTGGGGGCCTCTTATGGCTACACCTTC.

This clone was detected once. DNA of the CDR3: TGCGCCAGCAGCTTGGGTCTTTCAGCGAACACCGGGGAGCTGTTTTTT. It specifies CASSLGLSANTGELFF. This rearrangement joins TRBV5-1 to TRBJ2-2; no definite D call. The CDR3 spans 16 residues. V was pared by 0 bases and J by 0 bases, with 9 bases between. Germline values: CDR1 SGHRS, CDR2 YFSETQ.

This clone occurred a few times. This rearrangement joins TRBV29-1 to TRBJ2-1; TRBD2 matches 9 bases. This CDR3 has 16 amino acids. Germline CDR1 and CDR2: SQVTM and ANQGSEA. Unmatched junction bases numbered 3, after V lost 0 bases and J lost 0 bases. DNA for the CDR3: TGCAGCGTTGAAGATAATAGCGGGAGCTCCTACAATGAGCAGTTCTTC. It codes for CSVEDNSGSSYNEQFF.

The chain has TRBV29-1 and TRBJ1-1; possibly TRBD1 for D (6 bases). V was cut by 2 bases and J by 11 bases, with 12 bases left in between. Per germline, CDR1 SQVTM and CDR2 ANQGSEA. The CDR3 loop spans 11 amino acids. The CDR3 spells CSVERGLGAFF. The DNA for the CDR3 is TGCAGCGTTGAACGGGGGCTGGGGGCTTTCTTT. The whole variable domain, remainder taken from reference TRBV29-1 and TRBJ1-1, is SAVISQKPSRDICQRGTSLTIQCQVDSQVTMMFWYRQQPGQSLTLIATANQGSEATYESGFVIDKFPISRPNLTFSTLTVSNMSPEDSSIYLCSVERGLGAFFGQGTRLTVV.

The chain has TRBV30 and TRBJ2-7; 8 positions match TRBD1. The ends lost 1 base at V and 1 base at J; junction bases unmatched: 9. Germline V gene sequence: CDR1 GTSNPN, CDR2 SVGIG (reference sequence). This CDR3 has 16 residues. The chain's CDR3 is CAWSAGQGGFSYEQYF. The CDR3 DNA is TGTGCCTGGAGTGCCGGACAGGGAGGTTTTTCCTACGAGCAGTACTTC.

The chain has TRBV11-1 and TRBJ2-7; 10 bases are a match to TRBD1. CDR3 size: 15 residues. CDR1 is SGHAT and CDR2 is FQDESV in the germline V gene (reference sequence). V lost 5 bases, J lost 5 bases, and 9 bases stayed unmatched. The CDR3 spells CASSIPGQGQDEQYF. As DNA, the CDR3 is TGTGCCAGCAGCATTCCGGGACAGGGGCAGGACGAGCAGTACTTC.

The genes are TRBV5-4 and TRBJ2-5, with D perhaps TRBD1 (5 bases). The CDR3 length is 13 residues. Germline values: CDR1 SGHNT, CDR2 YYREEE (reference sequence). V shed 4 bases and J shed 0 bases, with 7 bases lying between them. CDR3 loop: CASSGADQETQYF. Here the CDR3 DNA reads TGTGCCAGCAGCGGGGCTGACCAAGAGACCCAGTACTTC.